The 9 T cell receptor beta chains listed next were all sequenced from one sample in a study of T-cell reconstitution after alpha-beta-depleted transplantation in children. Unique molecular identifiers featured in how the TCRbeta library was prepared. MiXCR, run by TCRdb on the PCR reads, gives a single entry per CDR3 protein. The table shows about 400,000 distinct CDR3 sequences, with about a fifth occurring only once. The sequencing used PBMCs from the stem cell graft donor, collected from the stem cell graft. Every receptor here comes from a human donor who donated a stem cell graft to a child with acute myeloid leukemia.

The sample holds many counts of this clonotype. The rearrangement uses TRBV5-6 and TRBJ1-1; TRBD1 aligns across 7 bases. Germline V gives CDR1 SGHDT, CDR2 YYEEEE. The CDR3 covers 15 residues. Trimming removed 4 bases from V and 4 bases from J; junction bases left unmatched: 10. CDR3 nucleotides: TGTGCCAGCAGCCGACAGGGAATAACGTCCACTGAAGCTTTCTTT. This translates into CASSRQGITSTEAFF.

The rearrangement links TRBV28 to TRBJ2-7; D is uncertain. Trimming cost V 6 bases and J 1 base, with 16 bases left between them. CDR1 MDHEN and CDR2 SYDVKM come from the germline V gene. The CDR3 loop spans 15 amino acids. The CDR3: CASSSIGRSSYEQYF. The CDR3 coding sequence is TGTGCCAGCAGCTCAATTGGACGGTCGTCCTACGAGCAGTACTTC. The whole variable domain, remainder taken from reference TRBV28 and TRBJ2-7, is DVKVTQSSRYLVKRTGEKVFLECVQDMDHENMFWYRQDPGLGLRLIYFSYDVKMKEKGDIPEGYSVSREKKERFSLILESASTNQTSMYLCASSSIGRSSYEQYFGPGTRLTVT.

This clonotype has only a few counts. The gene calls are TRBV9 and TRBJ2-7; TRBD2 aligns across 7 bases. Germline assignment: CDR1 SGDLS and CDR2 YYNGEE. V trimming: 4 bases; J trimming: 5 bases; junction bases outside the gene matches: 15. CDR3 size: 16 residues. The chain's CDR3 is CASSSQSGLGLDEQYF. DNA of the CDR3: TGTGCCAGCAGCTCTCAATCCGGACTAGGACTCGACGAGCAGTACTTC.

This clonotype occurred many times. The chain's CDR3 is CAISGGQGEGETQYF. The CDR3, as DNA: TGTGCCATCAGTGGAGGACAGGGTGAAGGAGAGACCCAGTACTTC. V gene TRBV10-3 combines with J gene TRBJ2-5; TRBD1 aligns across 8 bases. The CDR3 has 15 residues. Trimming took 4 bases from V and 4 from J; bases not matched to a gene: 8. Per the germline V gene, CDR1 is ENHRY and CDR2 is SYGVKD.

This chain uses TRBV4-1 with TRBJ2-7; D gene uncertain. CDR3 length: 12 residues. Per the germline V gene, CDR1 is MGHRA and CDR2 is YSYEKL. The V and J ends lost 0 bases and 4 bases respectively, with 4 bases between them. The CDR3 DNA reads as TGCGCCAGCAGCCAAGATCGGTACGAGCAGTACTTC. This encodes CASSQDRYEQYF.

The rearrangement uses TRBV4-2 and TRBJ2-7; no reliable D call. The CDR3 contains 14 residues. Trimming took 1 base from V and 0 from J, leaving 7 bases between them. Germline V gene data show CDR1 as LGHNA and CDR2 as YNFKEQ. The CDR3 spells CASSQGRNSYEQYF. For the CDR3, the DNA is TGTGCCAGCAGCCAAGGACGTAACTCCTACGAGCAGTACTTC.

This clonotype was found a few times. V gene TRBV4-1 combines with J gene TRBJ2-7; TRBD2 matches at 7 bases. The V gene end was trimmed by 0 bases and the J gene end by 2 bases; junction bases not matched to a gene: 4. The CDR3 is 15 amino acids. Germline V gene data show CDR1 as MGHRA and CDR2 as YSYEKL. The CDR3 DNA is TGCGCCAGCAGCCAAGAGGCTAGCGGTACCTACGAGCAGTACTTC. It specifies CASSQEASGTYEQYF.

This clonotype was found a few times. This chain connects TRBV6-2 or TRBV6-3 to TRBJ2-2; D gene ambiguous. The CDR3 contains 15 residues. Trimming removed 0 bases at V and 1 base at J, with 6 bases between. Germline V CDR1 and CDR2: MNHEY, SVGEGT. CDR3 DNA: TGTGCCAGCAGTTACTCCCCAGGGAACACCGGGGAGCTGTTTTTT. Its protein product is CASSYSPGNTGELFF.

CDR3 residues: CASSQSGSGAYNEQFF. The DNA for the CDR3 is TGTGCCAGCAGCCAATCAGGTAGCGGGGCTTACAATGAGCAGTTCTTC. The rearrangement joins TRBV4-2 to TRBJ2-1; TRBD2 agrees at 8 bases. With 2 bases clipped from V and 4 bases from J, the junction kept 7 bases outside the gene matches. CDR1 LGHNA and CDR2 YNFKEQ come from the germline V gene. This CDR3 has 16 amino acids.